A single sample is the source of the 26 T cell receptor beta chains below, sequenced in a study of blood T cell repertoires in COVID-19. Here immunoSEQ multiplex PCR was the method, and the copy in TCRdb shows in-frame clones only, minus some. In the table there are 240,000 or so clones, about 86% of which are singletons. The sample was peripheral blood. The receptors derive from a woman in her 30s who had recovered from COVID-19.

The rearrangement uses TRBV18 and TRBJ2-4; the D gene is possibly TRBD2 (7 bases). V lost 0 bases to trimming and J lost 8 bases, with 14 bases between them. In germline, CDR1 is KGHSH, CDR2 LQKENI. The CDR3 has 15 residues. The CDR3: CASSPPATGRDIQYF. The CDR3 DNA reads TGTGCCAGCTCACCACCGGCTACAGGGAGGGACATTCAGTACTTC.

V is TRBV4-1 and J is TRBJ2-7; perhaps TRBD1 as D (5 bases). Per the germline V gene, CDR1 is MGHRA and CDR2 is YSYEKL. Trimming took 0 bases from V and 1 from J, leaving 7 bases between them. The CDR3 consists of 14 residues. CDR3 sequence reads: CASSQEPGSYEQYF. DNA of the CDR3: TGCGCCAGCAGCCAAGAGCCAGGGTCCTACGAGCAGTACTTC.

The genes are TRBV19 and TRBJ2-3; perhaps TRBD1 as D (5 bases). The ends were cut back, 2 bases at V and 10 bases at J, with 19 bases in the middle. The germline V gene encodes CDR1 LNHDA and CDR2 SQIVND (reference sequence). CDR3 length: 15 amino acids. Here the CDR3 reads CASSIPTDRHIPQYF. DNA of the CDR3: TGTGCCAGTAGTATACCGACCGACAGACATATTCCGCAGTATTTT. The variable domain in full, completed from reference TRBV19 and TRBJ2-3, reads DGGITQSPKYLFRKEGQNVTLSCEQNLNHDAMYWYRQDPGQGLRLIYYSQIVNDFQKGDIAEGYSVSREKKESFPLTVTSAQKNPTAFYLCASSIPTDRHIPQYFGPGTRLTVL.

The chain has TRBV27 and TRBJ2-2; perhaps TRBD1 as D (6 bases). The CDR3 length is 15 residues. Per germline, CDR1 MNHEY and CDR2 SMNVEV (reference sequence). The V and J ends lost 6 bases and 6 bases respectively, with 17 bases between them. In DNA form, the CDR3 reads TGTGCCAGCAGCCGCTTCCGGAAGGGGGCCGGGGAGCTGTTTTTT. Encoded protein: CASSRFRKGAGELFF.

J is TRBJ1-1 and V is TRBV5-4; D may be TRBD1 (5 bases). Germline CDR1 SGHNT, CDR2 YYREEE (reference sequence). CDR3 length: 15 residues. Trimming shortened V by 0 bases and J by 2 bases, and 11 bases separated the two germline ends. The CDR3 sequence is CASSLVGRVNTEAFF. The DNA for the CDR3 is TGTGCCAGCAGCTTGGTAGGCAGGGTCAACACTGAAGCTTTCTTT.

This clone was picked up a small number of times. The chain links TRBV4-1 to TRBJ1-6, with TRBD1 matching over 7 bases. V lost 2 bases to trimming and J lost 4 bases; unmatched junction nucleotides: 5. This CDR3 has 16 amino acids. The germline V gene has CDR1 MGHRA and CDR2 YSYEKL. In DNA, the CDR3 is TGCGCCAGCAGCCAACTAGACAGGGATTATAATTCACCCCTCCACTTT. Its protein product is CASSQLDRDYNSPLHF.

The chain couples TRBV18 to TRBJ1-1; D perhaps matches TRBD1 (6 bases). This CDR3 has 14 residues. Germline-derived CDR1 and CDR2 are KGHSH and LQKENI. Trimming pared 1 base from V and 6 bases from J, leaving 12 bases between. The CDR3 is CASSPLDSGAEAFF. The CDR3 DNA follows: TGTGCCAGCTCACCACTGGACAGTGGCGCTGAAGCTTTCTTT. Together with reference TRBV18 and TRBJ1-1, the CDR3 gives the full variable domain: NAGVMQNPRHLVRRRGQEARLRCSPMKGHSHVYWYRQLPEEGLKFMVYLQKENIIDESGMPKERFSAEFPKEGPSILRIQQVVRGDSAAYFCASSPLDSGAEAFFGQGTRLTVV.

The chain has TRBV7-9 and TRBJ2-7; 8 bases are shared with TRBD2. V lost 4 bases to trimming and J lost 4 bases; unmatched junction nucleotides: 9. CDR3 size: 15 residues. Germline V gene lookup returns CDR1 SEHNR and CDR2 FQNEAQ (reference sequence). In DNA, the CDR3 is TGTGCCAGCAGCTCCTTAGGGACTAGGGAATACGAGCAGTACTTC. Its protein is CASSSLGTREYEQYF. Full variable domain (remainder filled in from reference TRBV7-9 and TRBJ2-7): DTGVSQNPRHKITKRGQNVTFRCDPISEHNRLYWYRQTLGQGPEFLTYFQNEAQLEKSRLLSDRFSAERPKGSFSTLEIQRTEQGDSAMYLCASSSLGTREYEQYFGPGTRLTVT.

Of note for this clone: The same CDR3 can be traced to other DNA sequences in this sample. This rearrangement joins TRBV5-6 to TRBJ2-5; tentatively, D is TRBD1 (5 bases). Germline CDR1 SGHDT, CDR2 YYEEEE. This CDR3 is 13 amino acids long. V gave up 2 bases and J gave up 2 bases, with 7 bases separating them. CDR3 sequence: CASSFTGQETQYF. CDR3 DNA sequence: TGTGCCAGCAGCTTCACAGGTCAAGAGACCCAGTACTTC. Filled out from reference TRBV5-6 and TRBJ2-5, the complete variable domain reads DAGVTQSPTHLIKTRGQQVTLRCSPKSGHDTVSWYQQALGQGPQFIFQYYEEEERQRGNFPDRFSGHQFPNYSSELNVNALLLGDSALYLCASSFTGQETQYFGPGTRLLVL.

V and J are TRBV7-2 and TRBJ2-3; TRBD1 might be the D (7 bases). The CDR3 has 13 amino acids. V shed 5 bases and J shed 6 bases, with 12 bases lying between them. Germline lookup yields CDR1 SGHTA and CDR2 FQGNSA. CDR3 sequence: CASSPQGGDTQYF. Written as DNA, the CDR3 is TGTGCCAGCAGCCCCCAGGGGGGCGATACGCAGTATTTT.

The chain carries TRBV19 and TRBJ1-2; 7 bases are a match to TRBD1. Per germline, CDR1 LNHDA and CDR2 SQIVND (reference sequence). With 0 bases clipped from V and 8 bases from J, the junction kept 9 bases outside the gene matches. The CDR3 totals 15 residues. The CDR3 coding sequence is TGTGCCAGTAGTATAGATTGGGACAGTTCGGTCGGCTACACCTTC. This codes for CASSIDWDSSVGYTF.

The V call is TRBV5-1, the J call TRBJ2-1; 9 nucleotides match TRBD2. Trimming removed 3 bases from V and 5 bases from J; junction bases left unmatched: 6. CDR1 is SGHRS, CDR2 YFSETQ, per germline. CDR3 size: 15 residues. The CDR3 sequence is CASSWMAGGNNEQFF. DNA for the CDR3: TGCGCCAGCAGCTGGATGGCGGGGGGGAACAATGAGCAGTTCTTC.

The rearrangement joins TRBV3-1 (or the pseudogene TRBV3-2) to TRBJ2-7; 13 bases are shared with TRBD2. Germline assignment: CDR1 LGHDT and CDR2 YNNKEL (reference sequence). The CDR3 consists of 15 residues. V gave up 6 bases and J gave up 5 bases; unmatched junction bases: 7. The CDR3, as DNA: TGTGCCAGCAGACTGACTAGCGGGGGGCCCGACGAGCAGTACTTC. Protein product: CASRLTSGGPDEQYF.

This sequence joins TRBV19 and TRBJ1-5, with 8 bases that match TRBD1. V gave up 3 bases and J gave up 6 bases; unmatched junction bases: 10. CDR1 and CDR2 from the germline V gene are LNHDA and SQIVND (reference sequence). This CDR3 spans 16 amino acids. The CDR3 bases are TGTGCCAGTAGTATTACGGGCACAGGGGGAGGTCAGCCCCAGCATTTT. This codes for CASSITGTGGGQPQHF.

This chain connects TRBV5-1 to TRBJ2-1, with a possible D match to TRBD2 (5 bases). The CDR3 contains 14 residues. Trimming removed 2 bases at V and 8 bases at J, with 14 bases between. Germline V CDR1 and CDR2: SGHRS, YFSETQ. Here the CDR3 reads CASSFGEIVDEQFF. DNA for the CDR3: TGCGCCAGCAGCTTTGGGGAGATAGTGGATGAGCAGTTCTTC.

The rearrangement links TRBV9 to TRBJ2-1; 7 bases line up with TRBD1. The trim removed 2 bases at V and 5 bases at J, leaving 1 base unmatched. CDR1 is SGDLS and CDR2 is YYNGEE in the germline V gene. The CDR3 is 13 residues long. CDR3 protein: CASSVGTDNEQFF. DNA for the CDR3: TGTGCCAGCAGCGTCGGGACAGACAATGAGCAGTTCTTC.

The chain uses TRBV25-1 and TRBJ1-6; no firm D call. V lost 4 bases to trimming and J lost 14 bases, with 9 bases between them. CDR1 and CDR2 (germline): MGHDK, SYGVNS. The CDR3 loop spans 11 amino acids. The CDR3, as DNA: TGTGCCAGCAGTGGGCTGTTTACCCTCCACTTT. This encodes CASSGLFTLHF.

The chain has TRBV7-6 and TRBJ2-3; 10 bases match TRBD1. The V gene's germline CDR1 is SGHVS and CDR2 FNYEAQ. Unmatched junction bases numbered 9, after V lost 1 base and J lost 5 bases. The CDR3 spans 17 residues. The CDR3 protein is CASSLGGPGQGIDTQYF. The CDR3 DNA is TGTGCCAGCAGCTTAGGAGGGCCGGGACAGGGGATAGATACGCAGTATTTT.

This chain connects TRBV18 to TRBJ1-2, with 10 bases aligning to TRBD1. Germline CDR1 reads KGHSH; CDR2 reads LQKENI. CDR3 size: 15 residues. The V and J ends lost 8 bases and 4 bases, in that order; junction bases with no gene match: 10. CDR3 sequence reads: CASTGQGGVSYGYTF. For the CDR3, the DNA is TGTGCCAGCACCGGACAGGGGGGCGTATCCTATGGCTACACCTTC.

This sequence joins TRBV7-9 and TRBJ1-4, with a weak D call TRBD1 (6 bases). V was clipped by 5 bases and J by 7 bases, with 11 bases between them. Germline values: CDR1 SEHNR, CDR2 FQNEAQ (reference sequence). CDR3 size: 13 residues. The CDR3 sequence is CASSADRIEKLFF. DNA for the CDR3: TGTGCCAGCAGCGCGGACAGAATTGAAAAACTGTTTTTT.

The V gene is TRBV11-1, the J gene TRBJ1-1, with 8 bases matching TRBD1. The CDR3 runs 16 residues. Germline V gene lookup returns CDR1 SGHAT and CDR2 FQDESV (reference sequence). J gave up 6 bases and V 4 bases, and 13 bases lay outside the gene matches. CDR3 nucleotides: TGTGCCAGCAGCTATAGTGTGGTGACAGGGGACCCTGAAGCTTTCTTT. Its protein product is CASSYSVVTGDPEAFF.

The chain is built from TRBV5-1 and TRBJ1-1; weak D call: TRBD1 (6 bases). Trimming shortened V by 3 bases and J by 0 bases, and 12 bases separated the two germline ends. Per germline, CDR1 SGHRS and CDR2 YFSETQ. The CDR3 sequence is 15 residues long. The CDR3 loop reads CASSYPTGMNTEAFF. The CDR3 DNA reads TGCGCCAGCAGCTACCCGACAGGTATGAACACTGAAGCTTTCTTT.

The chain links TRBV7-9 to TRBJ1-5; TRBD1 might be the D (5 bases). Germline V gene sequence: CDR1 SEHNR, CDR2 FQNEAQ (reference sequence). This CDR3 is built from 15 residues. V was clipped by 3 bases and J by 3 bases, with 12 bases between them. CDR3 in DNA: TGTGCCAGCAGCTTGTCTTCAGGGTCCAATCAGCCCCAGCATTTT. It specifies CASSLSSGSNQPQHF. Based on the CDR3 plus reference TRBV7-9 and TRBJ1-5, the full variable domain is DTGVSQNPRHKITKRGQNVTFRCDPISEHNRLYWYRQTLGQGPEFLTYFQNEAQLEKSRLLSDRFSAERPKGSFSTLEIQRTEQGDSAMYLCASSLSSGSNQPQHFGDGTRLSIL.

This chain uses TRBV30 with TRBJ1-1; no firm D call. Germline V gene data show CDR1 as GTSNPN and CDR2 as SVGIG (reference sequence). The CDR3 length is 12 residues. V was trimmed by 0 bases and J by 5 bases, leaving 7 bases between them. The CDR3 DNA reads as TGTGCCTGGAGTGTAGCGAGGACTGAAGCTTTCTTT. Translation: CAWSVARTEAFF. The variable domain in full, with the rest retrieved from reference TRBV30 and TRBJ1-1, is SQTIHQWPATLVQPVGSPLSLECTVEGTSNPNLYWYRQAAGRGLQLLFYSVGIGQISSEVPQNLSASRPQDRQFILSSKKLLLSDSGFYLCAWSVARTEAFFGQGTRLTVV.

The chain carries TRBV12-3 or TRBV12-4 and TRBJ1-2; the match to TRBD1 covers 8 bases. The CDR3 totals 12 residues. Trimming at V came to 8 bases and at J to 8 bases, leaving 7 bases not matched to a gene. The CDR3 spells CASYMTGEGYTF. CDR3 coding DNA: TGTGCCAGCTATATGACAGGGGAAGGCTACACCTTC.

In its sample, this clone was seen once. The gene calls are TRBV18 and TRBJ2-3; tentative D call: TRBD2 (6 bases). CDR3 length: 18 amino acids. Germline V gene lookup returns CDR1 KGHSH and CDR2 LQKENI. The V end was cut by 4 bases, the J end by 2 bases, with 22 bases between. CDR3 coding DNA: TGTGCCAGCTCACGAAGAGGGGTTAGCGGAGCCTCCACAGATACGCAGTATTTT. Translated: CASSRRGVSGASTDTQYF.